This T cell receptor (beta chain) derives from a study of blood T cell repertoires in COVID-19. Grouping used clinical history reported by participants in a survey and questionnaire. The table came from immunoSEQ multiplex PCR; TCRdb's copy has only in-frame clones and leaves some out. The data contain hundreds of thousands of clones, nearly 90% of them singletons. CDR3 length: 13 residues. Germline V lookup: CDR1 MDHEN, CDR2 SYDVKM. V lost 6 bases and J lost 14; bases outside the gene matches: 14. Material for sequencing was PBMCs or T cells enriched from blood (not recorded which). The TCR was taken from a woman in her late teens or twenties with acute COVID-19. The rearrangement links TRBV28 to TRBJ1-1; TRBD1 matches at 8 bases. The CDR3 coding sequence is TGTGCCAGCAGCGGGACAGGCGTGCGACTGGAATTCTTT. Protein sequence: CASSGTGVRLEFF.